Listed here are 15 T cell receptor beta chains from one sample, sequenced in a study of shared clonotypes between healthy human individuals. This table comes from immunoSEQ multiplex PCR, and its TCRdb copy is limited to in-frame clones, with some not included. The sample holds roughly 1,500,000 clones; 95% to 99% are singletons and the top ten take 0.4% to 0.55%. Source material: naive CD4+ T cells sorted from blood. Subset: CD45RA+ positively selected. Receptors were obtained from a man aged 25 to 40 in good health.

The gene calls are TRBV5-1 and TRBJ2-7; no reliable D call. Germline V gene data show CDR1 as SGHRS and CDR2 as YFSETQ. The CDR3 contains 14 residues. V lost 6 bases and J 2 bases, leaving 15 bases between the germline ends. CDR3: CASTPGQSTYEQYF. CDR3 DNA: TGCGCCAGCACGCCCGGGCAGTCTACCTACGAGCAGTACTTC.

The chain recombines TRBV7-3 with TRBJ2-5; D unresolved. Per germline, CDR1 SGHTA and CDR2 FQGTGA. This CDR3 region has 13 residues. The V end lost 2 bases, the J end lost 4 bases, and 8 bases lay between the germline ends. CDR3 loop: CASSLQHGETQYF. In DNA, the CDR3 is TGTGCCAGCAGCTTACAACACGGAGAGACCCAGTACTTC.

The chain recombines TRBV5-1 with TRBJ2-1; TRBD2 agrees at 10 bases. CDR1 and CDR2 from the germline V gene are SGHRS and YFSETQ. J was trimmed by 1 base and V by 1 base; bases with no gene match: 8. This CDR3 comprises 18 residues. CDR3 nucleotides: TGCGCCAGCAGCTTGTCCCTAGCGGGAGTTTTATCCTACAATGAGCAGTTCTTC. It yields the protein CASSLSLAGVLSYNEQFF.

With respect to this clone: Other DNA sequences in the same sample also yield this CDR3. This chain uses TRBV10-3 with TRBJ2-7; 7 nucleotides align to TRBD1. V shed 0 bases and J 1 base; nucleotides not matched to a gene: 3. This CDR3 comprises 15 residues. CDR1 and CDR2 from the germline V gene are ENHRY and SYGVKD. In DNA, the CDR3 is TGTGCCATCAGTGAGTCCGGGACAGCTTCCTACGAGCAGTACTTC. Translated: CAISESGTASYEQYF.

This clone was seen once. Other DNA sequences in the sample encode the same CDR3. The chain links TRBV29-1 to TRBJ1-5; possibly TRBD1 for D (5 bases). V dropped 3 bases and J dropped 3 bases, with 9 bases sitting between them. The CDR3 is made up of 13 amino acids. Germline CDR1 and CDR2: SQVTM and ANQGSEA. CDR3 amino acids: CSVDLGPNQPQHF. The CDR3 DNA reads as TGCAGCGTTGATTTGGGGCCCAATCAGCCCCAGCATTTT.

The chain carries TRBV2 and TRBJ2-7; D gene unclear. This CDR3 has 17 residues. CDR1 and CDR2 (germline): SNHLY, FYNNEI. Trimming took off 7 bases at V and 0 bases at J, with 22 bases between the two ends. The CDR3 reads CASKKGLGWRTSYEQYF. The CDR3 bases are TGTGCCAGCAAGAAAGGGTTGGGGTGGCGTACCTCCTACGAGCAGTACTTC.

This clone was counted once. The rearrangement joins TRBV18 to TRBJ2-1; 7 bases align to TRBD1. This CDR3 is built from 17 residues. The J segment lost 4 bases and the V segment lost 2 bases, leaving 11 bases of the junction unmatched. CDR1 and CDR2 (germline): KGHSH, LQKENI. The CDR3 protein is CASSPYRPGQQYNEQFF. DNA of the CDR3: TGTGCCAGCTCACCATATCGCCCGGGACAGCAGTACAATGAGCAGTTCTTC.

V and J are TRBV5-1 and TRBJ2-7; D gene ambiguous. V lost 3 bases, J lost 0 bases, and 10 bases lay in between. CDR1 and CDR2 from the germline V gene are SGHRS and YFSETQ. The CDR3 has 14 residues. The CDR3 bases are TGCGCCAGCAGCTCAGACGGGCCCTCCTACGAGCAGTACTTC. Its protein is CASSSDGPSYEQYF.

The chain uses TRBV7-9 and TRBJ2-1, with D possibly being TRBD2 (6 bases). Trimming took off 5 bases at V and 3 bases at J, with 11 bases between the two ends. CDR3 size: 14 residues. The germline CDR1 and CDR2 sequences are SEHNR and FQNEAQ (reference sequence). The CDR3 DNA reads TGTGCCAGCAGCGGCCCGGGACTCTACAATGAGCAGTTCTTC. It encodes CASSGPGLYNEQFF.

This chain joins TRBV27 and TRBJ2-1, with no clear D. Germline V gene sequence: CDR1 MNHEY, CDR2 SMNVEV (reference sequence). CDR3 length: 13 amino acids. Trimming removed 3 bases from V and 4 bases from J, with 7 bases in between. CDR3 protein: CASSLESYNEQFF. For the CDR3, the DNA is TGTGCCAGCAGTTTGGAGAGTTACAATGAGCAGTTCTTC.

The V gene is TRBV7-9, the J gene TRBJ2-7, with D uncertain. Per the germline V gene, CDR1 is SEHNR and CDR2 is FQNEAQ (reference sequence). V was pared by 5 bases and J by 4 bases, with 24 bases between. This CDR3 comprises 17 residues. The CDR3: CASSLSLDGATEYEQYF. Written as DNA, the CDR3 is TGTGCCAGCAGCCTAAGCCTGGACGGCGCCACGGAGTACGAGCAGTACTTC.

Remarks on this clone: The same CDR3 arises from other DNA sequences in this sample as well. The chain joins TRBV6-5 to TRBJ1-3; D not certain. Germline lookup yields CDR1 MNHEY and CDR2 SVGAGI. Trimming left V 2 bases short and J 4 bases short, with 6 bases between. The CDR3 length is 13 residues. CDR3 loop: CASSYVGGNTIYF. The CDR3 region has the DNA TGTGCCAGCAGTTACGTGGGGGGAAACACCATATATTTT.

V and J are TRBV6-1 and TRBJ2-7; the match to TRBD2 covers 9 bases. Germline-derived CDR1 and CDR2 are MNHNS and SASEGT. V was clipped by 4 bases and J by 7 bases; unmatched bases: 11. CDR3 size: 15 residues. The CDR3 protein is CASSVAGGPSREQYF. CDR3 in DNA: TGTGCCAGCAGTGTGGCGGGAGGGCCCTCACGGGAGCAGTACTTC.

This chain connects TRBV2 to TRBJ1-2, with a weak D call TRBD1 (6 bases). The CDR3 is 13 amino acids. The V end lost 7 bases, the J end lost 3 bases, and 12 bases lay between the germline ends. Germline-derived CDR1 and CDR2 are SNHLY and FYNNEI. The CDR3 reads CASMAGEYYGYTF. The CDR3 DNA is TGTGCCAGCATGGCAGGGGAATACTATGGCTACACCTTC.

This sequence joins TRBV28 and TRBJ2-7; 10 bases fit TRBD2. Germline lookup yields CDR1 MDHEN and CDR2 SYDVKM. The V and J ends lost 3 bases and 2 bases, in that order; junction bases with no gene match: 4. The CDR3 has 15 amino acids. CDR3 DNA: TGTGCCAGCAGTTTTCTAGCGGGAGACCCCTACGAGCAGTACTTC. It is translated as CASSFLAGDPYEQYF. Supplemented by reference TRBV28 and TRBJ2-7, the full variable domain reads DVKVTQSSRYLVKRTGEKVFLECVQDMDHENMFWYRQDPGLGLRLIYFSYDVKMKEKGDIPEGYSVSREKKERFSLILESASTNQTSMYLCASSFLAGDPYEQYFGPGTRLTVT.